The 2 T cell receptor beta chains below all came from one sample that was sequenced in a study of cytomegalovirus exposure and HLA in healthy donors. The PCR used 60 Vbeta and 13 Jbeta primers. Method: immunoSEQ multiplex PCR; TCRdb's copy keeps in-frame clones and lacks some. This table has approximately 190,000 clones, around 75% appearing once. Sequencing was performed on PBMCs. These receptor sequences come from a man between 35 and 55 years old in good health and CMV-seropositive.

This rearrangement joins TRBV10-1 to TRBJ2-3; TRBD2 matches 10 bases. From germline, CDR1 is WNHNN and CDR2 SYGVQD (reference sequence). The V and J ends lost 3 bases and 4 bases, in that order; junction bases with no gene match: 4. The CDR3 runs to 15 residues. CDR3 protein: CASSDERGGADTQYF. The CDR3 nucleotides read TGCGCCAGCAGTGATGAGCGGGGGGGCGCAGATACGCAGTATTTT.

This clone was seen once. This chain connects TRBV4-3 to TRBJ2-2; 8 nucleotides agree with TRBD1. The CDR3 length is 16 residues. V shed 3 bases, J shed 4 bases, and the junction held 7 bases outside the gene matches. Germline V gene sequence: CDR1 LGHNA, CDR2 YSLEER. The CDR3 DNA reads as TGCGCCAGCAGCCACCGACAGGGGATGGGCACCGGGGAGCTGTTTTTT. Translating it yields CASSHRQGMGTGELFF.